This T cell receptor beta chain was observed in a study of blood T cell repertoires in COVID-19. Profiling relied on immunoSEQ multiplex PCR, and the TCRdb table lists in-frame clones only, not all of them. Of 80,000 to 100,000 clones in the sample, about 80% were seen once. Germline V gives CDR1 LNHDA, CDR2 SQIVND (reference sequence). The V end lost 7 bases, the J end lost 3 bases, and 7 bases lay between the germline ends. The CDR3 has 11 residues. The clonotype originates from a man aged 65 to 85 with acute or convalescent COVID-19. The sample comprised peripheral blood. The V and J genes are TRBV19 and TRBJ2-7; TRBD1 is a possible D gene (6 bases). CDR3: CASNRVYEQYF. The CDR3 nucleotides are TGTGCCAGTAACAGGGTCTACGAGCAGTACTTC.